A selection of T cell receptor beta chains follows, all from one sample in a study of post-analysis software for immune sequencing data. TCRdb recomputed calls from the PCR reads with MiXCR, one row per CDR3 protein. The repertoire includes about 430,000 distinct CDR3 sequences, less than 40% of them detected once, and about 8% sits in the top ten. Sequenced sample: blood. The receptor set was obtained from a girl aged 2-10 years with multiple sclerosis. The CDR3 runs from the conserved cysteine through the conserved F or W. Each record gives: D gene, V gene, J gene, clone size, CDR3 DNA, CDR3 protein. A D gene is named only where the DNA matches it firmly. Not all rows give a size; the values are once, few, many and, for expanded clones, a class.

d_call: -; v_call: TRBV7-9; j_call: TRBJ1-1; clone_size: few; cdr3_nt: TGTGCCAGCAGCTTCGGGGCGAACACTGAAGCTTTCTTT; cdr3_aa: CASSFGANTEAFF
d_call: -; v_call: TRBV18; j_call: TRBJ2-1; clone_size: few; cdr3_nt: TGTGCCAGCTCACGGGACTCCAATGAGCAGTTCTTC; cdr3_aa: CASSRDSNEQFF
d_call: -; v_call: TRBV10-3; j_call: TRBJ2-3; clone_size: few; cdr3_nt: TGTGCCATCAGTGTTGCCCCAAATGAGGAGTACAGTACAGATACGCAGTATTTT; cdr3_aa: CAISVAPNEEYSTDTQYF
d_call: TRBD2; v_call: TRBV7-2; j_call: TRBJ2-5; clone_size: few; cdr3_nt: TGTGCCAGCAGCTTAGGGGTGGGAGGGCCGACGGAGACCCAGTACTTC; cdr3_aa: CASSLGVGGPTETQYF
d_call: -; v_call: TRBV2; j_call: TRBJ1-1; clone_size: -; cdr3_nt: TGTGCCAGCAGTCAATTTAGTGGCGGGGAAGCTTTCTTT; cdr3_aa: CASSQFSGGEAFF
d_call: -; v_call: TRBV5-1; j_call: TRBJ1-5; clone_size: -; cdr3_nt: TGCGCCAGCAGCCAAGGGACTGACTTCAATCAGCCCCAGCATTTT; cdr3_aa: CASSQGTDFNQPQHF
d_call: -; v_call: TRBV12-3/TRBV12-4; j_call: TRBJ1-2; clone_size: -; cdr3_nt: TGTGCCAGCAGTTTCTCGGGGGCGAGCTATGGCTACACCTTC; cdr3_aa: CASSFSGASYGYTF
d_call: -; v_call: TRBV27; j_call: TRBJ2-7; clone_size: -; cdr3_nt: TGTGCCAGCAGTTCGTATTTCGGGACGGGTGGCCGGGGGAGCTCCTACGAGCAGTACTTC; cdr3_aa: CASSSYFGTGGRGSSYEQYF
d_call: TRBD1; v_call: TRBV29-1; j_call: TRBJ2-7; clone_size: -; cdr3_nt: TGCAGCGCGACAGGGGCCTCCTACGAGCAGTACTTC; cdr3_aa: CSATGASYEQYF
d_call: -; v_call: TRBV7-6; j_call: TRBJ1-2; clone_size: few; cdr3_nt: TGTGCCAGCAGCCCCGGACAGATCTATGGCTACACCTTC; cdr3_aa: CASSPGQIYGYTF
d_call: -; v_call: TRBV5-8; j_call: TRBJ1-1; clone_size: -; cdr3_nt: TGTGCCAGCAGCTTCACGGGCGCGAACACTGAAGCTTTCTTT; cdr3_aa: CASSFTGANTEAFF
d_call: TRBD2; v_call: TRBV7-9; j_call: TRBJ2-5; clone_size: few; cdr3_nt: TGTGCCAGCAGCTTACGGGCGGGAGGCGTTCAAGAGACCCAGTACTTC; cdr3_aa: CASSLRAGGVQETQYF
d_call: TRBD2; v_call: TRBV7-8; j_call: TRBJ2-1; clone_size: few; cdr3_nt: TGTGCCAGCAGCGGCCGTGGCGGGGGTATCAATGAGCAGTTCTTC; cdr3_aa: CASSGRGGGINEQFF
d_call: -; v_call: TRBV27; j_call: TRBJ1-1; clone_size: few; cdr3_nt: TGTGCCAGCAGTCGGGACCCAGCCAGGAACACTGAAGCTTTCTTT; cdr3_aa: CASSRDPARNTEAFF
d_call: -; v_call: TRBV7-2; j_call: TRBJ1-1; clone_size: -; cdr3_nt: TGTGCCAGCAGCTTAACAGAGGACACTGAAGCTTTCTTT; cdr3_aa: CASSLTEDTEAFF
d_call: -; v_call: TRBV18; j_call: TRBJ2-1; clone_size: few; cdr3_nt: TGTGCCAGCTCACCACTACGGAGGGGTAAGCAGGACCCCTACAATGAGCAGTTCTTC; cdr3_aa: CASSPLRRGKQDPYNEQFF
d_call: TRBD1; v_call: TRBV5-1; j_call: TRBJ2-5; clone_size: -; cdr3_nt: TGCGCCAGCAGCCCCGGACAGGGGCCGCAAAAAGAGACCCAGTACTTC; cdr3_aa: CASSPGQGPQKETQYF
d_call: TRBD1; v_call: TRBV4-1; j_call: TRBJ2-4; clone_size: few; cdr3_nt: TGCGCCAGCAGCCAACTTACTGTGGGACAGGGACGTCTAGCCAAAAACATTCAGTACTTC; cdr3_aa: CASSQLTVGQGRLAKNIQYF
d_call: -; v_call: TRBV20-1; j_call: TRBJ2-7; clone_size: -; cdr3_nt: TGCAGTGCTAGAGAACCGAAGCGCTCCTACGAGCAGTACTTC; cdr3_aa: CSAREPKRSYEQYF
d_call: -; v_call: TRBV7-9; j_call: TRBJ2-2; clone_size: -; cdr3_nt: TGTGCCAGCAGCTTTCGGGACGCCGGGGAGCTGTTTTTT; cdr3_aa: CASSFRDAGELFF
d_call: TRBD2; v_call: TRBV5-1; j_call: TRBJ2-6; clone_size: -; cdr3_nt: TGCGCCAGCAGCTGGGGGGGCTCTGGGGCCAACGTCCTGACTTTC; cdr3_aa: CASSWGGSGANVLTF
d_call: TRBD1; v_call: TRBV3-1; j_call: TRBJ1-2; clone_size: -; cdr3_nt: TGTGCCAGCAGCTTGGGACAGGCGGCCGGGTATGGCTACACCTTC; cdr3_aa: CASSLGQAAGYGYTF
d_call: -; v_call: TRBV7-3; j_call: TRBJ1-2; clone_size: few; cdr3_nt: TGTGCCAGCAGCATACAACAGGGTAAAGGCTACACCTTC; cdr3_aa: CASSIQQGKGYTF
d_call: TRBD1; v_call: TRBV20-1; j_call: TRBJ1-5; clone_size: -; cdr3_nt: TGCAGTGCAAACGACAGGGGTCGGGATCAGCCCCAGCATTTT; cdr3_aa: CSANDRGRDQPQHF
d_call: -; v_call: TRBV6-1; j_call: TRBJ1-2; clone_size: few; cdr3_nt: TGTGCCAGCAGTGAACCCAGGAAGGGGAAACTATTCTGCTACACCTTC; cdr3_aa: CASSEPRKGKLFCYTF
d_call: TRBD2; v_call: TRBV11-2; j_call: TRBJ2-7; clone_size: -; cdr3_nt: TGTGCCAGCAGCATTCATAGCGGGAAGGTATACGAGCAGTACTTC; cdr3_aa: CASSIHSGKVYEQYF
d_call: -; v_call: TRBV4-2; j_call: TRBJ2-7; clone_size: few; cdr3_nt: TGTGCCAGCAGCCAAGCATCCGGAACCTCCTACGAGCAGTACTTC; cdr3_aa: CASSQASGTSYEQYF
d_call: -; v_call: TRBV11-2; j_call: TRBJ2-5; clone_size: few; cdr3_nt: TGTGCCAGCAGCTCGCTCGTGGAGACCCAGTACTTC; cdr3_aa: CASSSLVETQYF
d_call: TRBD2; v_call: TRBV20-1; j_call: TRBJ2-3; clone_size: -; cdr3_nt: TGCAGTGCTAGGGGACTAGCGGGAAGGGAAACGCAGTATTTT; cdr3_aa: CSARGLAGRETQYF
d_call: TRBD2; v_call: TRBV6-5; j_call: TRBJ2-7; clone_size: few; cdr3_nt: TGTGCCAGCAGGAATCCGGGACTAGTAGTAGAGGAGCAGTACTTC; cdr3_aa: CASRNPGLVVEEQYF
d_call: TRBD2; v_call: TRBV29-1; j_call: TRBJ2-1; clone_size: -; cdr3_nt: TGCAGCGTTACCGCAGGGACTAGCGCCGGGGGGCAGTTCTTC; cdr3_aa: CSVTAGTSAGGQFF
d_call: -; v_call: TRBV11-2; j_call: TRBJ2-4; clone_size: once; cdr3_nt: TGTGCCAGCAGCTCAGCACCGGGAGTGGACATTCAGTACTTC; cdr3_aa: CASSSAPGVDIQYF
d_call: TRBD1; v_call: TRBV20-1; j_call: TRBJ1-6; clone_size: few; cdr3_nt: TGCAGTGCTAGAGTGGGCGGGACAGGGGAAAATTCACCCCTCCACTTT; cdr3_aa: CSARVGGTGENSPLHF
d_call: TRBD2; v_call: TRBV7-2; j_call: TRBJ2-3; clone_size: -; cdr3_nt: TGTGCCAGCAGCCACCGACTAGCCGGCTCCCCAGATACGCAGTATTTT; cdr3_aa: CASSHRLAGSPDTQYF
d_call: -; v_call: TRBV20-1; j_call: TRBJ1-2; clone_size: few; cdr3_nt: TGCAGTGCAAGGAACGGACAGCGTCCTCAAAAAGGGAGCGGCTACACCTTC; cdr3_aa: CSARNGQRPQKGSGYTF
d_call: -; v_call: TRBV20-1; j_call: TRBJ1-2; clone_size: few; cdr3_nt: TGCAGTGCTAGTCCGGGCTGTTATGGCTACACCTTC; cdr3_aa: CSASPGCYGYTF
d_call: TRBD2; v_call: TRBV20-1; j_call: TRBJ2-3; clone_size: few; cdr3_nt: TGCAGTGCTAGAAGGACTAGCGGGCCCCCAGATACGCAGTATTTT; cdr3_aa: CSARRTSGPPDTQYF
d_call: TRBD1; v_call: TRBV13; j_call: TRBJ2-1; clone_size: few; cdr3_nt: TGTGCCAGCAGCAGTCGGACAGGGGGCTCTCCGCAGTTCTTC; cdr3_aa: CASSSRTGGSPQFF
d_call: -; v_call: TRBV11-2; j_call: TRBJ2-5; clone_size: -; cdr3_nt: TGTGCCAGCAGCTTAGTCGTGGGAGGGGGGGAGACCCAGTACTTC; cdr3_aa: CASSLVVGGGETQYF
d_call: -; v_call: TRBV3-1; j_call: TRBJ1-6; clone_size: few; cdr3_nt: TGTGCCAGCAGCCAAGATCAATCACCCCTCCACTTT; cdr3_aa: CASSQDQSPLHF